This record covers a single T cell receptor beta chain. These data come from a study of cytomegalovirus exposure and HLA in healthy donors. Study as a whole: An earlier analysis identified approximately 120 million unique TCR beta sequences in about 170 million T cells.

The PCR had 60 Vbeta and 13 Jbeta primers. TCRdb's copy holds only in-frame clones and misses some; the assay was immunoSEQ multiplex PCR. The sample lists about 150,000 clones, 70% to 80% seen once, with approximately 2.1% in the top ten. This receptor was identified in a man between 25 and 39 years old in good health and CMV-seronegative. What was sequenced was PBMCs.

The chain's CDR3 is CASSPLSGTGNEKLFF. The CDR3 DNA follows: TGTGCCAGCTCACCACTTTCCGGGACAGGAAATGAAAAACTGTTTTTT. The chain links TRBV18 to TRBJ1-4; 8 positions agree with TRBD1. The CDR3 is made up of 16 amino acids. With V trimmed by 1 base and J by 5 bases, 6 bases remained unmatched. Germline CDR1 is KGHSH and CDR2 is LQKENI.